These 5 T cell receptor beta chains share one sample of origin, sequenced in a study of CD8 T cells in Susac syndrome. Random hexamers were used to reverse transcribe the RNA input (about 0.5 to 1 ug). TCRdb used MiXCR to reprocess the immunoSEQ multiplex PCR reads, holding one entry per CDR3 protein. This sample has around 200,000 distinct CDR3 sequences, with under 97% found just once. The source material was CD4+ T cells from PBMCs. These TCRs come from a human donor with multiple sclerosis.

V and J are TRBV29-1 and TRBJ2-7; a weak D match, TRBD1 (5 bases). The CDR3 spans 12 residues. V was shortened by 7 bases and J by 2 bases, with 12 bases between the two germline ends. Per germline, CDR1 SQVTM and CDR2 ANQGSEA. The DNA for the CDR3 is TGCAGCGCCCGAGACAGCCCCTACGAGCAGTACTTC. It encodes CSARDSPYEQYF.

This chain links TRBV21-1 with TRBJ1-5; no DNA check was done on the table's D call, TRBD1. TRBV21-1 is a pseudogene segment. The CDR3 runs to 14 residues. CDR3 in amino acids: CASSNPRPWRPQHF. The CDR3 nucleotides are TGTGCCAGCAGCAATCCCCGCCCATGGCGGCCCCAGCATTTT.

The V gene is TRBV6-6, the J gene TRBJ2-7; D assignment may be TRBD1 or TRBD2 (5 bases each). Trimming took 6 bases from V and 0 from J, leaving 18 bases between them. CDR3 length: 16 residues. Germline-derived CDR1 and CDR2 are MNHNY and SVGAGI (reference sequence). CDR3 DNA sequence: TGTGCCAGCAGCCCCTCCGAGGGGCAGATCTCCTACGAGCAGTACTTC. This translates into CASSPSEGQISYEQYF.

The V call is TRBV20-1, the J call TRBJ2-4, with D possibly called TRBD1 or TRBD2 (5 bases each). The CDR3 is 15 residues long. Trimming cost V 5 bases and J 0 bases, with 14 bases left between them. Germline values: CDR1 DFQATT, CDR2 SNEGSKA (reference sequence). CDR3 region: CSAHPGTVAKNIQYF. The CDR3 nucleotides read TGCAGTGCTCACCCAGGGACGGTAGCCAAAAACATTCAGTACTTC.

Written as DNA, the CDR3 is TGTGCCAGCAGCTTAGAAGCAGGGGTGCGAGAAAAACTGTTTTTT. This gives the protein CASSLEAGVREKLFF. The genes are TRBV7-9 and TRBJ1-4; possible D gene TRBD1, 6 bases. V was shortened by 1 base and J by 8 bases, with 14 bases between the two germline ends. Germline V lookup: CDR1 SEHNR, CDR2 FQNEAQ (reference sequence). The CDR3 consists of 15 residues.